This section outlines one T cell receptor beta chain sequence together with its context. The CDR3 loop spans 16 amino acids. Germline values: CDR1 KGHDR, CDR2 SFDVKD. J was trimmed by 7 bases and V by 6 bases; bases with no gene match: 8. Recruited during active infection, patients (from Seattle) were subsequently followed longitudinally. Using immunoSEQ multiplex PCR, the repertoire was profiled, and TCRdb retains in-frame clones only, with some absent. The sample contains some 150,000 clones, 80% to 90% of which appear only once. This sample is part of a study of blood T cell repertoires in COVID-19. Turning to the study itself: From the United States, Italy and Spain came samples of acute and convalescent COVID-19.

Sequencing was done on a sample of peripheral blood. The sequence came from a woman in her sixties or seventies with COVID-19, enrolled during active disease. V gene TRBV24-1 combines with J gene TRBJ2-2, with 12 bases lining up with TRBD1. This chain's CDR3 is CATSNSGTGGFGELFF. CDR3 sequence (DNA): TGTGCCACCAGTAACTCCGGGACAGGGGGCTTCGGGGAGCTGTTTTTT.